Sequencing of this TCR beta chain was carried out in a study of post-analysis software for immune sequencing data. Tagging with unique molecular identifiers was a feature of the TCR beta cDNA libraries. Each CDR3 protein gets one entry after TCRdb re-called the PCR reads with MiXCR. In the table there are roughly 870,000 distinct CDR3 sequences, 53% of which are singletons. As for this clonotype: Its target is not known.

Whole-study findings and limits: Normalized Chao1 diversity was significantly reduced in patients versus controls.

The sample consisted of blood. The source of this sequence is a girl between 10 and 17 years old with multiple sclerosis.

CDR3 sequence reads: CSAPRRTLGQTQYF. The CDR3, as DNA: TGCAGTGCCCCAAGAAGGACCCTGGGCCAGACCCAGTACTTC. V and J are TRBV20-1 and TRBJ2-7; D not certain. The J call is in doubt because the DNA end fits TRBJ2-5 better. CDR3 size: 14 residues. Germline-derived CDR1 and CDR2 are DFQATT and SNEGSKA (reference sequence).